The 18 T cell receptor beta chains below all came from one sample that was sequenced in a study of cytomegalovirus exposure and HLA in healthy donors. PCR amplification relied on 60 Vbeta primers (plus 13 Jbeta primers). The data were produced by immunoSEQ multiplex PCR, yet TCRdb's version contains in-frame clones alone and is incomplete. This sample yields some 99,000 clones, of which about 76% are seen a single time; under 8.5% belongs to the top ten. The sequenced sample consisted of PBMCs. Receptors originate from a man aged 35 to 55 in good health and CMV-seronegative.

This chain links TRBV19 with TRBJ1-1; possible D gene TRBD1, 5 bases. The CDR3 totals 13 residues. V was pared by 6 bases and J by 1 base, with 9 bases between. The germline V gene has CDR1 LNHDA and CDR2 SQIVND (reference sequence). The CDR3 DNA sequence: TGTGCCAGTAGCTGGGGGGGGAACACTGAAGCTTTCTTT. Protein sequence: CASSWGGNTEAFF.

This clone occurred once. DNA of the CDR3: TGTGCCAGCAGCAACGGACAGAGTTATGGCTACACCTTC. This codes for CASSNGQSYGYTF. This rearrangement joins TRBV7-8 to TRBJ1-2; possibly TRBD1 for D (6 bases). V shed 5 bases and J shed 5 bases, with 12 bases lying between them. The CDR3 totals 13 residues. Germline CDR1 SGHVS, CDR2 FQNEAQ.

V gene TRBV19 combines with J gene TRBJ2-5; D might be TRBD2 (6 bases). Germline V gene lookup returns CDR1 LNHDA and CDR2 SQIVND (reference sequence). The germline V and J ends were trimmed by 4 bases and 5 bases, with 11 bases remaining between them. CDR3 size: 13 residues. The CDR3 here is CASSKFRGETQYF. The CDR3, as DNA: TGTGCCAGTAGTAAGTTCCGGGGGGAGACCCAGTACTTC.

The rearrangement joins TRBV2 to TRBJ1-6; TRBD1 matches 9 bases. The CDR3 is 14 residues long. The ends lost 8 bases at V and 11 bases at J; junction bases unmatched: 10. Germline lookup yields CDR1 SNHLY and CDR2 FYNNEI. CDR3 region: CASGGGQGSTPLHF. CDR3 DNA: TGTGCCAGCGGGGGAGGACAGGGGTCAACACCCCTCCACTTT.

V is TRBV5-1 and J is TRBJ2-2; tentatively, D is TRBD1 (5 bases). V lost 4 bases and J lost 4, with 11 bases in between. The CDR3 has 14 residues. Germline assignment: CDR1 SGHRS and CDR2 YFSETQ. The CDR3 loop reads CASSRDSSTGELFF. Here the CDR3 DNA reads TGCGCCAGCAGCCGAGACAGCTCCACCGGGGAGCTGTTTTTT.

In the case of this clone: This sample also contains other DNA sequences that code for the same CDR3. This chain links TRBV9 with TRBJ2-3, with 9 bases fitting TRBD2. The V segment lost 4 bases and the J segment 1 base; nucleotides outside the gene matches: 7. The CDR3 covers 16 residues. CDR1 and CDR2 (germline): SGDLS, YYNGEE. Here the CDR3 reads CASSRGGGGGTDTQYF. Here the CDR3 DNA reads TGTGCCAGCAGCAGAGGAGGCGGGGGGGGCACAGATACGCAGTATTTT. The variable domain in full, with the rest retrieved from reference TRBV9 and TRBJ2-3, is DSGVTQTPKHLITATGQRVTLRCSPRSGDLSVYWYQQSLDQGLQFLIQYYNGEERAKGNILERFSAQQFPDLHSELNLSSLELGDSALYFCASSRGGGGGTDTQYFGPGTRLTVL.

The chain recombines TRBV6-1 with TRBJ2-7; TRBD1 aligns across 9 bases. J gave up 3 bases and V 4 bases, and 10 bases lay outside the gene matches. The germline gives CDR1 MNHNS, CDR2 SASEGT. This CDR3 is built from 16 residues. For the CDR3, the DNA is TGTGCCAGCAGTGGTATCACAGGGGGCGTCCTCTACGAGCAGTACTTC. Translation: CASSGITGGVLYEQYF.

This chain uses TRBV4-3 with TRBJ2-6; D is uncertain. Germline CDR1 is LGHNA and CDR2 is YSLEER. The V and J ends lost 0 bases and 0 bases respectively, with 18 bases between them. The CDR3 totals 20 residues. CDR3 sequence reads: CASSQEVRLTASSGANVLTF. The DNA of the CDR3 is TGCGCCAGCAGCCAAGAAGTGAGGCTTACTGCTAGCTCTGGGGCCAACGTCCTGACTTTC.

The chain is built from TRBV6-6 and TRBJ1-6, with D hard to call. The CDR3 is made up of 15 amino acids. CDR1 MNHNY and CDR2 SVGAGI come from the germline V gene (reference sequence). Trimming took off 0 bases at V and 8 bases at J, with 11 bases between the two ends. The CDR3 DNA reads TGTGCCAGCAGTTACTCCCCCCAGTTGGATTCACCCCTCCACTTT. As protein: CASSYSPQLDSPLHF.

The rearrangement links TRBV7-2 to TRBJ1-5; no firm D call. The germline V gene has CDR1 SGHTA and CDR2 FQGNSA. The CDR3 has 13 residues. V lost 4 bases and J 4 bases, leaving 8 bases between the germline ends. The DNA for the CDR3 is TGTGCCAGCAGCTCTGACTTTAATCAGCCCCAGCATTTT. It encodes CASSSDFNQPQHF.

This chain joins TRBV7-2 and TRBJ2-2; 7 bases match TRBD1. V shed 8 bases, J shed 4 bases, and the junction held 7 bases outside the gene matches. The CDR3 has 14 residues. CDR1 and CDR2 (germline): SGHTA, FQGNSA. This CDR3 reads CASSPTGSTGELFF. For the CDR3, the DNA is TGTGCCAGCTCCCCGACAGGGTCCACCGGGGAGCTGTTTTTT.

V and J are TRBV19 and TRBJ2-7; TRBD2 might be the D (5 bases). The ends were cut back, 8 bases at V and 0 bases at J, with 14 bases in the middle. Germline V gene data show CDR1 as LNHDA and CDR2 as SQIVND (reference sequence). This CDR3 is 14 amino acids long. The CDR3 region has the DNA TGTGCCAGTCGACCCGGGATTAGCTCCTACGAGCAGTACTTC. Its translation: CASRPGISSYEQYF.

J is TRBJ2-1 and V is TRBV7-3, with D unclear. Trimming cost V 2 bases and J 4 bases, with 6 bases left between them. This CDR3 is 13 amino acids long. The germline gives CDR1 SGHTA, CDR2 FQGTGA. The CDR3 is CASSLGSYNEQFF. The CDR3 DNA follows: TGTGCCAGCAGCTTAGGCTCATACAATGAGCAGTTCTTC.

The chain employs TRBV9 and TRBJ2-6; maybe TRBD2 (6 bases). The CDR3 consists of 16 residues. Looked up from germline, CDR1 is SGDLS and CDR2 is YYNGEE. V was trimmed by 4 bases and J by 4 bases, leaving 15 bases between them. CDR3 bases: TGTGCCAGCAGCACGGGGACTTCCTGGGGGGCCAACGTCCTGACTTTC. Translated: CASSTGTSWGANVLTF.

This rearrangement joins TRBV30 to TRBJ2-5; possibly TRBD2 for D (6 bases). Germline V lookup: CDR1 GTSNPN, CDR2 SVGIG (reference sequence). The CDR3 covers 13 residues. V gave up 3 bases and J gave up 5 bases, with 13 bases separating them. CDR3 sequence (DNA): TGTGCCTGGAGCCCGGGACTTAGGGAGACCCAGTACTTC. Amino acid sequence: CAWSPGLRETQYF.

This CDR3 is CASSPEYDREAFF. The CDR3 DNA is TGCGCCAGCAGCCCGGAGTACGACAGGGAAGCTTTCTTT. The chain has TRBV5-1 and TRBJ1-1, with D maybe TRBD1 (6 bases). Deletions cut 4 bases from V and 8 bases from J, with 15 bases between. This CDR3 is 13 amino acids long. Looked up from germline, CDR1 is SGHRS and CDR2 is YFSETQ.

Details on this clone: Germline and junction disagree at one end, which may indicate a read error. The chain carries TRBV7-9 and TRBJ1-5; 7 bases are shared with TRBD1. Germline CDR1 is SEHNR and CDR2 is FQNEAQ (reference sequence). The CDR3 consists of 14 residues. The DNA for the CDR3 is TGTGCCAGCAGCTTTACAGGGGCGGAGAAGCCCCAGAATTTT. Amino acids: CASSFTGAEKPQNF. Full variable domain (missing parts from reference TRBV7-9 and TRBJ1-5): DTGVSQNPRHKITKRGQNVTFRCDPISEHNRLYWYRQTLGQGPEFLTYFQNEAQLEKSRLLSDRFSAERPKGSFSTLEIQRTEQGDSAMYLCASSFTGAEKPQNFGDGTRLSIL.

This clone was found once. The gene calls are TRBV5-1 and TRBJ2-3; D possibly corresponds to TRBD1 (5 bases). The V gene's germline CDR1 is SGHRS and CDR2 YFSETQ. CDR3 length: 16 residues. V was pared by 0 bases and J by 4 bases, with 15 bases between. Here the CDR3 reads CASSLDGRVVADTQYF. As DNA, the CDR3 is TGCGCCAGCAGCTTGGACGGCAGGGTGGTGGCAGATACGCAGTATTTT.